The rows below give T cell receptor beta chains drawn from one sample of a study of T cells after yellow fever vaccination. Each CDR3 protein is one row after TCRdb ran MiXCR on the 5' RACE reads. In the table there are a few hundred thousand distinct CDR3 sequences, around 3.5% of which are singletons. Sequencing was performed on PBMCs, taken 15 days after the yellow fever booster vaccination. Receptors originate from a man aged 18 to 30 who received the YFV17D yellow fever vaccine. Both conserved end residues are part of each CDR3. A D gene is named only where the DNA matches it firmly. Not every row has a clone size; where given, it reads once, few, many or a size class.

many,TRBV5-1,TRBJ1-1,TRBD1,TGCGCCAGCAGCACCGGACAGGGCGTCACTGAAGCTTTCTTT,CASSTGQGVTEAFF
many,TRBV29-1,TRBJ1-2,NA,TGCAGCGTTGAAGATCCGGATAGGGGCGATTATGGCTACACCTTC,CSVEDPDRGDYGYTF
many,TRBV5-1,TRBJ1-2,NA,TGCGCCAGCAGCCGCCGGGGGACTACCCTTAACTATGGCTACACCTTC,CASSRRGTTLNYGYTF
few,TRBV7-2,TRBJ2-3,TRBD2,TGTGCCAGCACCTCTGAGCGGGGGGGCCGAGATACGCAGTATTTT,CASTSERGGRDTQYF
many,TRBV20-1,TRBJ1-1,NA,TGCAGTGCTAGAGACCCACAGGGAAGAGGCACTGAAGCTTTCTTT,CSARDPQGRGTEAFF
many,TRBV24-1,TRBJ1-2,NA,TGTGCCACCAGTGATTTACCAGTATATGGCTACACCTTC,CATSDLPVYGYTF
NA,TRBV23-1,TRBJ2-5,TRBD1,TGCGCCAGCGCCTCACGGCGGTCCCGGGACAGGGGGCGAGAGACCCAGTACTTC,CASASRRSRDRGRETQYF
many,TRBV5-1,TRBJ2-3,NA,TGCGCCAGCAGCTTGGATCCAGCTCCAGATACGCAGTATTTT,CASSLDPAPDTQYF
many,TRBV5-1,TRBJ2-3,NA,TGCGCCAGCAGACAGGCCACAGATACGCAGTATTTT,CASRQATDTQYF
few,TRBV3-1,TRBJ2-3,TRBD2,TGTGCCAGCAGCCACGTTGACAGCGGGGGACCTACGCAGTATTTT,CASSHVDSGGPTQYF
few,TRBV27,TRBJ2-7,NA,TGTGCCAGCAGTTTTGGGGGACCGGGATCCTACGAGCAGTACTTC,CASSFGGPGSYEQYF
many,TRBV5-1,TRBJ2-7,NA,TGCGCCAGCAGCTTGGACGGGGCCTACGAGCAGTACTTC,CASSLDGAYEQYF
many,TRBV7-6,TRBJ2-1,TRBD2,TGTGCCAGCAGCTTCGAACTAGCGGGGGACCACAATGAGCAGTTCTTC,CASSFELAGDHNEQFF
many,TRBV7-3,TRBJ1-1,NA,TGTGCCACCAGCTTAGGTCCGGAGGAAAACACTGAAGCTTTCTTT,CATSLGPEENTEAFF
many,TRBV27,TRBJ1-6,NA,TGTGCCAGCAGTGCTGGACGCCAAACGAACTCACCCCTCCACTTT,CASSAGRQTNSPLHF
many,TRBV5-5,TRBJ1-4,NA,TGTGCCAGCAGCTCACCTGGATTGACGGGCCGCTTTAATGAAAAACTGTTTTTT,CASSSPGLTGRFNEKLFF